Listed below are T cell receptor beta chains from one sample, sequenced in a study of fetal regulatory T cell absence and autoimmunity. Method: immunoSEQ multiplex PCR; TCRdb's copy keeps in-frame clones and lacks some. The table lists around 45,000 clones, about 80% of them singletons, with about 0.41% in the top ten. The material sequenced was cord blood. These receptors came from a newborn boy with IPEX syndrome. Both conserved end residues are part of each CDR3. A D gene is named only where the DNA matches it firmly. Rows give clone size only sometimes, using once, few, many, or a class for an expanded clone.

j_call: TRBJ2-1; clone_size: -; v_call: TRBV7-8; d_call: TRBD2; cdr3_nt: TGTGCCAGCAGCTTACCGGGGCTAGCGGGAGTCAAGTACAATGAGCAGTTCTTC; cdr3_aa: CASSLPGLAGVKYNEQFF
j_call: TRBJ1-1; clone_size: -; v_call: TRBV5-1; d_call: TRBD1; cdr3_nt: TGCGCCAGCAGCTTCGACAGGGTTAATACTGAAGCTTTCTTT; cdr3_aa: CASSFDRVNTEAFF
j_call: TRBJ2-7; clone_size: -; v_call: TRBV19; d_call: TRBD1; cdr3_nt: TGTGCCAGTAGTCCCTTTGGGAGCCGGGACAGTTCCTACGAGCAGTACTTC; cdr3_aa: CASSPFGSRDSSYEQYF
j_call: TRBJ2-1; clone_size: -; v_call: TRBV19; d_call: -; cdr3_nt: TGTGCCAGTAGTATAGCGGGAGTGGGAGAGCAGTTCTTC; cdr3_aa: CASSIAGVGEQFF
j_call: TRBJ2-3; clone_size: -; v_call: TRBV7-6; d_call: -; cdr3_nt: TGTGCCAGCAGCTTAGAAACCACAGATACGCAGTATTTT; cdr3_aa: CASSLETTDTQYF
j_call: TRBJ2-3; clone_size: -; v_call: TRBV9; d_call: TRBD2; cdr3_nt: TGTGCCAGCAGCGCCCACCGGACTAGCGGGGGGAGCACAGATACGCAGTATTTT; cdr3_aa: CASSAHRTSGGSTDTQYF
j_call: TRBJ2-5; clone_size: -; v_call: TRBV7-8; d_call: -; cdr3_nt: TGTGCCAGCAGCTTAGCGCCGACCCAGTACTTC; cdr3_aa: CASSLAPTQYF
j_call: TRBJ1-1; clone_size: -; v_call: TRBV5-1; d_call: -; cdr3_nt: TGCGCCAGCAGGGACCTCACTGAAGCTTTCTTT; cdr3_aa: CASRDLTEAFF
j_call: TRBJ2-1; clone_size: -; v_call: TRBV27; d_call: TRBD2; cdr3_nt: TGTGCCAGCAGGCCTAGCGGGCACGAGCAGTTCTTC; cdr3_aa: CASRPSGHEQFF
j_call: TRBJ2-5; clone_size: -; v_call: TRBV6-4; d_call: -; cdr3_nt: TGTGCCAGCACCGCGAGCTGGGTCGATGAGACCCAGTACTTC; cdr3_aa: CASTASWVDETQYF
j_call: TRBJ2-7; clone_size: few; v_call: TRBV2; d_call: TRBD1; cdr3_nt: TGTGCCAGCAGGGGGAGACAGGGGCCCTACGAGCAGTACTTC; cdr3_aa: CASRGRQGPYEQYF
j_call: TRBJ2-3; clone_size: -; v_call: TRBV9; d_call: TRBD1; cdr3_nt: TGTGCCAGCAGCCCACAGGACAGGGGGAGGGATACGCAGTATTTT; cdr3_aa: CASSPQDRGRDTQYF
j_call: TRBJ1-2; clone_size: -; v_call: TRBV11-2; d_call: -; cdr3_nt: TGTGCCAGCAGCTTAGGTACGGGGCTTACCTATGGCTACACCTTC; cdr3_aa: CASSLGTGLTYGYTF
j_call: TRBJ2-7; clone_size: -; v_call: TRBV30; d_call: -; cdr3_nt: TGTGCCTGGAGCCAGGACAGAAGAGTCTACGAGCAGTACTTC; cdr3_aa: CAWSQDRRVYEQYF
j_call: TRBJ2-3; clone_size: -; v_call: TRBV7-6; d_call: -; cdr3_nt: TGTGCCAGCAGCTTCAGGCGAGGGGGCACAGATACGCAGTATTTT; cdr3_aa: CASSFRRGGTDTQYF
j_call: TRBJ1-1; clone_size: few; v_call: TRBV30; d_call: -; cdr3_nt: TGTGCCTGGAGTGGGCCTGAAGCTTTCTTT; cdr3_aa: CAWSGPEAFF
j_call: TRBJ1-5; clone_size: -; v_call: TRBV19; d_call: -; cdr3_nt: TGTGCCAGTAGTATTTCCCGGGGGGCCCAGCCCCAGCATTTT; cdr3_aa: CASSISRGAQPQHF
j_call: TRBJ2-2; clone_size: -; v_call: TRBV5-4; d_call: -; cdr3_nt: TGTGCCAGCAGCTTGGACCCGGTGGGCGGGGAGCTGTTTTTT; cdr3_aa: CASSLDPVGGELFF
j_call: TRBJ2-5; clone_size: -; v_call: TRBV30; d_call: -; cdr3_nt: TGTGCCTGGAGTAAGGAGACCCAGTACTTC; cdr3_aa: CAWSKETQYF
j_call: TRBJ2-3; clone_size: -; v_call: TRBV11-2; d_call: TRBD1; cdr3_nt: TGTGCCAGCAGCTTAGTCGCCAGGGGGATGAAGGATACGCAGTATTTT; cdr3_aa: CASSLVARGMKDTQYF
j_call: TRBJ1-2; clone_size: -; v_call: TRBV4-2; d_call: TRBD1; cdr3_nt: TGTGCCAGCAGCCGGGACAGAAACTATGGCTACACCTTC; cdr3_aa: CASSRDRNYGYTF
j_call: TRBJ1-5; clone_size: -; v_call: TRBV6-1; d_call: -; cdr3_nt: TGTGCCAGCAGTGCAGGTTCCCCCGTTAGCAATCAGCCCCAGCATTTT; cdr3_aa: CASSAGSPVSNQPQHF
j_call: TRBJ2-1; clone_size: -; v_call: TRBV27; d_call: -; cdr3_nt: TGTGCCAGCAGTACCCCCGGCCGGGAGCCCTACAATGAGCAGTTCTTC; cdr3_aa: CASSTPGREPYNEQFF
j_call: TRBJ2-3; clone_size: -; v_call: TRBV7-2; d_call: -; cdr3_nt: TGTGCCAGCAGCTTGGGCAGGACAGATACGCAGTATTTT; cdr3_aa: CASSLGRTDTQYF
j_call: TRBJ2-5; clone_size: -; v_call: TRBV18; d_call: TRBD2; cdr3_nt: TGTGCCAGCTCGCGCGCACGGACTAGCGGGAGGGAGACCCAGTACTTC; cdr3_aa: CASSRARTSGRETQYF
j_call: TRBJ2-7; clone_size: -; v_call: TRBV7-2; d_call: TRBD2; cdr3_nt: TGTGCCAGCAGCTTACCAGTAGTGCTAGCGGGCGAGCAGTACTTC; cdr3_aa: CASSLPVVLAGEQYF
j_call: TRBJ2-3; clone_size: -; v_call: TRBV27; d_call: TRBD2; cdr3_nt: TGTGCCAGCAGTTTCCCCCTAGGACTAGAGCGCACAGATACGCAGTATTTT; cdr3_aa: CASSFPLGLERTDTQYF
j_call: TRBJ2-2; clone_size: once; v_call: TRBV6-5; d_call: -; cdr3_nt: TGTGCCAGCAGTAGAGGACAATCCGGGGAGCTGTTTTTT; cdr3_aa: CASSRGQSGELFF